This entry describes one T cell receptor beta chain. Its antigen is undetermined. The sample is drawn from a study of T cell responses to AZD1222 COVID-19 vaccine. Overall study context: Second-dose intervals of approximately 4 or approximately 12 weeks were pooled.

Study findings and constraints: Donors, mostly white British, included more females; clonal diversity was possibly underestimated.

The germline V and J ends were trimmed by 0 bases and 5 bases, with 11 bases remaining between them. Germline lookup yields CDR1 SGDLS and CDR2 YYNGEE. The length of the CDR3 is 14 residues. Here immunoSEQ multiplex PCR was the method, and the copy in TCRdb shows in-frame clones only, minus some. This table holds about 190,000 clones, approximately 92% found once. The rearrangement uses TRBV9 and TRBJ1-1; D gene unclear. The clonotype originates from an adult in good health. The source material was peripheral blood, sampled on day 0 of AZD1222 vaccination. This CDR3 reads CASSVGPGRTEAFF. In nucleotides, the CDR3 is TGTGCCAGCAGCGTAGGCCCGGGAAGGACTGAAGCTTTCTTT.